This TCR beta chain was found in a study of OX40 agonist ivuxolimab in advanced cancers. In the study overall: Melanoma, hepatocellular carcinoma, head and neck or renal cell cancer occurred in dose-escalation patients. Overall study findings and caveats: Antigen targets of the expanded peripheral T cells went undetermined.

The length of the CDR3 is 13 residues. Germline loops: CDR1 SEHNR, CDR2 FQNEAQ (reference sequence). Trimming removed 2 bases from V and 8 bases from J, with 12 bases in between. Assay: immunoSEQ multiplex PCR; the TCRdb copy retains only in-frame clones and omits some. This table holds roughly 53,000 clones, roughly 73% found once. A history of autoimmune disease or systemic immunosuppression excluded patients. Regarding this clone: Its antigen is currently unknown.

The chain recombines TRBV7-9 with TRBJ1-1; a possible D gene is TRBD1 (5 bases). The sequence was obtained from an adult with an advanced solid tumor such as melanoma, head and neck, liver or kidney cancer. The source was CD4+ or CD8+ T cells sorted from blood, collected in a trial of the OX40 agonist ivuxolimab. CDR3 in amino acids: CASSLRRDGEAFF. DNA of the CDR3: TGTGCCAGCAGCTTACGACGGGACGGGGAAGCTTTCTTT.